The clone carrying this T cell receptor beta chain has only a few counts. Its antigen is undetermined. TCRdb processed the RT-PCR reads anew with MiXCR; each CDR3 protein has one entry. The sample shows 630,000 or so distinct CDR3 sequences, about 15% of them seen only once. The entry originates in a study of response to subunit inactivated influenza vaccine. Germline V gives CDR1 LGHNA, CDR2 YNFKEQ. V was cut by 0 bases and J by 2 bases, with 14 bases left in between. The CDR3 is 16 amino acids. Notes on the study in general: The authors offered the suggestion that each seasonal influenza vaccination recruits few new T cells.

The TCR comes from a man between 50 and 59 years old who received an inactivated influenza vaccine. V and J are TRBV4-2 and TRBJ2-7; no clear D gene. Sequenced here: PBMCs from blood, sampled 12 days after vaccination. The chain's CDR3 is CASSQDPTDLAYEQYF. The CDR3 bases are TGTGCCAGCAGCCAAGATCCCACAGACCTAGCCTACGAGCAGTACTTC.